The 30 T cell receptor beta chains given below trace back to one sample, sequenced in a study of cytomegalovirus exposure and HLA in healthy donors. Use of 60 Vbeta and 13 Jbeta primers characterized the PCR. Method: immunoSEQ multiplex PCR; TCRdb's copy keeps in-frame clones and lacks some. The table shows over 35,000 clones, with roughly 60% occurring only once. Sequenced material: PBMCs. The origin of the receptors is a human donor in good health.

This clone was counted a few times. This sequence joins TRBV5-4 and TRBJ2-5, with 13 bases lining up with TRBD2. Trimming took 4 bases from V and 2 from J; bases not matched to a gene: 5. The CDR3 spans 16 residues. Germline values: CDR1 SGHNT, CDR2 YYREEE (reference sequence). Here the CDR3 reads CASSPTSGGGQETQYF. The CDR3 DNA is TGTGCCAGCAGCCCAACTAGCGGGGGGGGACAAGAGACCCAGTACTTC.

The chain couples TRBV9 to TRBJ2-3, with 10 bases lining up with TRBD2. With 4 bases clipped from V and 2 bases from J, the junction kept 7 bases outside the gene matches. The germline gives CDR1 SGDLS, CDR2 YYNGEE. The CDR3 has 16 residues. Written as DNA, the CDR3 is TGTGCCAGCAGCTCAAGACTAGCGGGCGACACAGATACGCAGTATTTT. This encodes CASSSRLAGDTDTQYF.

The J gene is TRBJ2-3, the V gene TRBV2; 9 bases fit TRBD1. V trimming: 5 bases; J trimming: 4 bases; junction bases outside the gene matches: 4. The CDR3 covers 14 residues. In germline, CDR1 is SNHLY, CDR2 FYNNEI. As DNA, the CDR3 is TGTGCCAGCAGTTCGGGACAGGGTGCAGATACGCAGTATTTT. It specifies CASSSGQGADTQYF. The whole variable domain, remainder taken from reference TRBV2 and TRBJ2-3, is EPEVTQTPSHQVTQMGQEVILRCVPISNHLYFYWYRQILGQKVEFLVSFYNNEISEKSEIFDDQFSVERPDGSNFTLKIRSTKLEDSAMYFCASSSGQGADTQYFGPGTRLTVL.

Comment on this clone: A junction boundary mismatches the germline segment, possibly from a read error. V and J are TRBV9 and TRBJ1-1; no reliable D call. The CDR3 has 16 amino acids. Germline CDR1 SGDLS, CDR2 YYNGEE. The CDR3 loop is CASSVGQSAAYSDAFF. In nucleotides, the CDR3 is TGTGCCAGCAGCGTAGGCCAGTCGGCGGCGTACTCTGATGCTTTCTTT.

The rearrangement joins TRBV6-1 to TRBJ1-2; 11 positions match TRBD1. This CDR3 contains 14 residues. The germline CDR1 and CDR2 sequences are MNHNS and SASEGT. The V segment lost 6 bases and the J segment 8 bases; nucleotides outside the gene matches: 8. The CDR3 nucleotides read TGTGCCAGCAGCGCGGACAGGGGGCTTAGGGGCTACACCTTC. It codes for CASSADRGLRGYTF.

This clone has a handful of counts. The rearrangement joins TRBV28 to TRBJ1-5; D might be TRBD1 (6 bases). The CDR3 extends over 14 amino acids. Per the germline V gene, CDR1 is MDHEN and CDR2 is SYDVKM. The V end was cut by 5 bases, the J end by 9 bases, with 17 bases between. In DNA, the CDR3 is TGTGCCAGCAGTCCGCGGGGGGCCCCTCTGCCCCAGCATTTT. This codes for CASSPRGAPLPQHF.

This clone was seen just once. The chain is built from TRBV7-8 and TRBJ1-4; D unresolved. V lost 6 bases and J lost 5, with 22 bases in between. The CDR3 spans 17 residues. Germline V lookup: CDR1 SGHVS, CDR2 FQNEAQ. This chain's CDR3 is CASSHNMPRLPNEKLFF. The CDR3 DNA follows: TGTGCCAGCAGTCATAATATGCCCCGACTCCCCAATGAAAAACTGTTTTTT.

The chain employs TRBV11-3 and TRBJ2-2, with D perhaps matching TRBD2 (6 bases). Germline V gives CDR1 SGHNT, CDR2 YENEEA. Trimming pared 6 bases from V and 5 bases from J, leaving 10 bases between. This CDR3 region has 13 residues. In nucleotides, the CDR3 is TGTGCCAGCAGTACTAGCTATACCGGGGAGCTGTTTTTT. As protein: CASSTSYTGELFF.

In this sample, this clone turned up once. The V gene is TRBV7-2, the J gene TRBJ2-7; TRBD1 matches at 7 bases. The CDR3 contains 16 residues. Germline values: CDR1 SGHTA, CDR2 FQGNSA. The V gene end was trimmed by 3 bases and the J gene end by 0 bases; junction bases not matched to a gene: 8. In DNA form, the CDR3 reads TGTGCCAGCAGCTTCCGAGAGGGACAGAGCTCCTACGAGCAGTACTTC. As protein: CASSFREGQSSYEQYF. The variable domain in full, completed from reference TRBV7-2 and TRBJ2-7, reads GAGVSQSPSNKVTEKGKDVELRCDPISGHTALYWYRQSLGQGLEFLIYFQGNSAPDKSGLPSDRFSAERTGGSVSTLTIQRTQQEDSAVYLCASSFREGQSSYEQYFGPGTRLTVT.

V and J are TRBV18 and TRBJ2-6; 8 bases map to TRBD1. V trimming: 8 bases; J trimming: 2 bases; junction bases outside the gene matches: 5. Germline assignment: CDR1 KGHSH and CDR2 LQKENI. The CDR3 covers 15 residues. The CDR3 is CASRDRGTGANVLTF. The CDR3 nucleotides are TGTGCCAGCCGCGACAGGGGAACTGGGGCCAACGTCCTGACTTTC.

The gene calls are TRBV4-1 and TRBJ1-4; 9 bases align to TRBD1. This CDR3 comprises 14 residues. Germline CDR1 reads MGHRA; CDR2 reads YSYEKL. Losses at the gene ends were 6 bases for V and 5 bases for J; bases not matched to a gene: 4. CDR3 in amino acids: CASRRTGENEKLFF. DNA for the CDR3: TGCGCCAGCAGACGGACAGGGGAGAATGAAAAACTGTTTTTT.

The table lists this clone with a few counts. V gene TRBV5-1 combines with J gene TRBJ1-6, with D possibly matching TRBD1 (6 bases). Trimming removed 6 bases from V and 8 bases from J, with 21 bases in between. Germline loops: CDR1 SGHRS, CDR2 YFSETQ. The CDR3 contains 16 residues. Here the CDR3 reads CASKQGPLGRDSPLHF. CDR3 coding DNA: TGCGCCAGCAAACAGGGCCCCCTCGGGCGGGATTCACCCCTCCACTTT.

The chain uses TRBV5-8 and TRBJ2-7; no definite D call. This CDR3 has 11 amino acids. Per the germline V gene, CDR1 is SGHTS and CDR2 is YDEGEE. Trimming cost V 1 base and J 7 bases, with 6 bases left between them. The chain's CDR3 is CASSLRGEQYF. The CDR3 region has the DNA TGTGCCAGCAGCTTGAGAGGAGAGCAGTACTTC.

The rearrangement uses TRBV11-2 and TRBJ1-2; TRBD1 matches at 9 bases. Per germline, CDR1 SGHAT and CDR2 FQNNGV. After removal of 7 bases from V and 0 bases from J, the junction contained 12 bases not matched to a gene. The CDR3 is 17 residues long. The CDR3 sequence is CASTLREWTGANYGYTF. CDR3 nucleotide sequence: TGTGCCAGCACTCTCAGGGAGTGGACAGGGGCTAACTATGGCTACACCTTC. The variable domain in full, with the rest retrieved from reference TRBV11-2 and TRBJ1-2, is EAGVAQSPRYKIIEKRQSVAFWCNPISGHATLYWYQQILGQGPKLLIQFQNNGVVDDSQLPKDRFSAERLKGVDSTLKIQPAKLEDSAVYLCASTLREWTGANYGYTFGSGTRLTVV.

The chain joins TRBV10-3 to TRBJ1-2; TRBD1 matches 9 bases. J gave up 2 bases and V 6 bases, and 10 bases lay outside the gene matches. The CDR3 sequence is 16 residues long. In germline, CDR1 is ENHRY, CDR2 SYGVKD. This CDR3 reads CAISRFRDRENYGYTF. The CDR3 coding sequence is TGTGCCATCAGCCGATTCCGGGACAGGGAAAACTATGGCTACACCTTC.

This clone occurred a few times. J is TRBJ2-1 and V is TRBV7-2; D remains unclear. Germline lookup yields CDR1 SGHTA and CDR2 FQGNSA. The CDR3 consists of 11 residues. V gave up 3 bases and J gave up 12 bases, with 9 bases separating them. CDR3 DNA: TGTGCCAGCAGCTTCAGGAATACGCAGTTCTTC. The encoded protein is CASSFRNTQFF.

This chain links TRBV5-1 with TRBJ2-5; TRBD1 agrees at 8 bases. CDR3 length: 15 residues. J gave up 5 bases and V 1 base, and 7 bases lay outside the gene matches. The germline CDR1 and CDR2 sequences are SGHRS and YFSETQ. CDR3 nucleotides: TGCGCCAGCAGCTTGTCAGACAGGGGTATGGAGACCCAGTACTTC. As protein: CASSLSDRGMETQYF. Combining the CDR3 with reference TRBV5-1 and TRBJ2-5 gives the whole variable domain KAGVTQTPRYLIKTRGQQVTLSCSPISGHRSVSWYQQTPGQGLQFLFEYFSETQRNKGNFPGRFSGRQFSNSRSEMNVSTLELGDSALYLCASSLSDRGMETQYFGPGTRLLVL.

This clone was seen only a few times. V and J are TRBV7-6 and TRBJ1-2; D possibly corresponds to TRBD1 (6 bases). CDR1 and CDR2 (germline): SGHVS, FNYEAQ. This CDR3 comprises 14 residues. The V end was cut by 5 bases, the J end by 6 bases, with 16 bases between. The CDR3 DNA sequence: TGTGCCAGCAGCGGATTGATACAGGGTGATGGCTACACCTTC. Translation: CASSGLIQGDGYTF.

The gene calls are TRBV5-1 and TRBJ1-2; 11 bases are shared with TRBD1. The CDR3 sequence is 16 residues long. Germline V gene lookup returns CDR1 SGHRS and CDR2 YFSETQ. The junction had 8 bases not matched to a gene; V was cut back by 0 bases and J by 7 bases. CDR3 nucleotides: TGCGCCAGCAGCTTGGAAGGACAGGGGGCTAGGGGTGGCTACACCTTC. This encodes CASSLEGQGARGGYTF. Based on the CDR3 plus reference TRBV5-1 and TRBJ1-2, the full variable domain is KAGVTQTPRYLIKTRGQQVTLSCSPISGHRSVSWYQQTPGQGLQFLFEYFSETQRNKGNFPGRFSGRQFSNSRSEMNVSTLELGDSALYLCASSLEGQGARGGYTFGSGTRLTVV.

J is TRBJ1-2 and V is TRBV21-1; the DNA was not compared with TRBD1, the D call given in the table. TRBV21-1 is annotated as a pseudogene. This CDR3 spans 17 amino acids. As DNA, the CDR3 is TGTGCCAGCAGCAAAGAGCAGGGGGAGAGCCCTCCGTATGGCTACACCTTC. Protein sequence: CASSKEQGESPPYGYTF.

The rearrangement links TRBV15 to TRBJ1-2; 7 nucleotides align to TRBD1. The J segment lost 7 bases and the V segment lost 3 bases, leaving 8 bases of the junction unmatched. This CDR3 has 14 amino acids. Per germline, CDR1 LNHNV and CDR2 YYDKDF (reference sequence). The CDR3 loop reads CATSSLQGMGGYTF. The CDR3 nucleotides read TGTGCCACCAGCAGTTTACAGGGGATGGGTGGCTACACCTTC.

This rearrangement joins TRBV4-3 to TRBJ2-3; 16 bases match TRBD2. The CDR3 is 18 residues long. The germline gives CDR1 LGHNA, CDR2 YSLEER. J lost 2 bases, V lost 5 bases, and 7 bases had no gene match. For the CDR3, the DNA is TGCGCCAGCAGCGAGGGACTAGCGGGGGGGCCACTCACAGATACGCAGTATTTT. This encodes CASSEGLAGGPLTDTQYF.

As DNA, the CDR3 is TGTGCCAGCAGCTTAGTGGTTGGCGAGACCCAGTACTTC. This encodes CASSLVVGETQYF. This chain connects TRBV7-2 to TRBJ2-5; D is uncertain. This CDR3 spans 13 amino acids. Per the germline V gene, CDR1 is SGHTA and CDR2 is FQGNSA. V lost 1 base and J 5 bases, leaving 8 bases between the germline ends.

The CDR3 loop is CASSPRGGKETQYF. The CDR3, as DNA: TGTGCCAGCAGCCCTAGGGGGGGAAAAGAGACCCAGTACTTC. The V gene is TRBV7-9, the J gene TRBJ2-5, with D possibly being TRBD2 (7 bases). V gave up 5 bases and J gave up 3 bases, with 13 bases separating them. CDR3 length equals 14 residues. Germline V gene sequence: CDR1 SEHNR, CDR2 FQNEAQ (reference sequence). The variable domain in full, completed from reference TRBV7-9 and TRBJ2-5, reads DTGVSQNPRHKITKRGQNVTFRCDPISEHNRLYWYRQTLGQGPEFLTYFQNEAQLEKSRLLSDRFSAERPKGSFSTLEIQRTEQGDSAMYLCASSPRGGKETQYFGPGTRLLVL.

This clone was picked up one time. V and J are TRBV5-1 and TRBJ1-2, with 9 positions matching TRBD1. Looked up from germline, CDR1 is SGHRS and CDR2 is YFSETQ. The CDR3 loop spans 13 amino acids. V was clipped by 0 bases and J by 6 bases; unmatched bases: 0. This CDR3 is CASSLGQGDGYTF. The CDR3 bases are TGCGCCAGCAGCTTGGGACAGGGGGATGGCTACACCTTC.

The sample holds a few counts of this clone. The gene calls are TRBV2 and TRBJ2-5, with D perhaps being TRBD1 or TRBD2 (7 bases each). The germline gives CDR1 SNHLY, CDR2 FYNNEI. V lost 5 bases and J lost 2, with 15 bases in between. CDR3 size: 15 residues. The CDR3 loop is CASSKDREGQETQYF. CDR3 coding DNA: TGTGCCAGCAGTAAAGACAGGGAGGGGCAAGAGACCCAGTACTTC.

The rearrangement joins TRBV30 to TRBJ1-3; possibly TRBD1 for D (6 bases). This CDR3 has 14 amino acids. Germline lookup yields CDR1 GTSNPN and CDR2 SVGIG (reference sequence). Between the trimmed V and J ends, which lost 0 bases and 2 bases, there was a span of 8 bases. CDR3 protein: CAWSVNRAGNTIYF. The CDR3 DNA sequence: TGTGCCTGGAGTGTGAACAGGGCTGGAAACACCATATATTTT. Full variable domain (outside the CDR3, taken from reference TRBV30 and TRBJ1-3): SQTIHQWPATLVQPVGSPLSLECTVEGTSNPNLYWYRQAAGRGLQLLFYSVGIGQISSEVPQNLSASRPQDRQFILSSKKLLLSDSGFYLCAWSVNRAGNTIYFGEGSWLTVV.

The chain uses TRBV18 and TRBJ1-2; the match to TRBD1 covers 8 bases. The CDR3 length is 14 residues. Germline CDR1 is KGHSH and CDR2 is LQKENI. V was clipped by 3 bases and J by 4 bases; unmatched bases: 4. CDR3 sequence (DNA): TGTGCCAGCTCACCGGAGACAGGGGCCTATGGCTACACCTTC. Translating it yields CASSPETGAYGYTF.

This clone appeared a few times. This chain connects TRBV5-1 to TRBJ2-1; 8 bases match TRBD1. The CDR3 is 15 residues long. Looked up from germline, CDR1 is SGHRS and CDR2 is YFSETQ. J gave up 4 bases and V 0 bases, and 3 bases lay outside the gene matches. As DNA, the CDR3 is TGCGCCAGCAGCTTGGGACAGGGGACATACAATGAGCAGTTCTTC. The encoded protein is CASSLGQGTYNEQFF.

V and J are TRBV5-1 and TRBJ2-5, with D uncertain. Germline V lookup: CDR1 SGHRS, CDR2 YFSETQ. Trimming removed 1 base at V and 1 base at J, with 5 bases between. The CDR3 sequence is 13 residues long. CDR3 DNA sequence: TGCGCCAGCAGCTTGCAATCCCAAGAGACCCAGTACTTC. This translates into CASSLQSQETQYF.